This entry features one TCR beta chain sequence. Its antigen is unknown. Trimming cost V 5 bases and J 4 bases; bases outside gene matches: 8. CDR1 LNHDA and CDR2 SQIVND come from the germline V gene (reference sequence). This CDR3 spans 16 amino acids. The data stem from a study of shared clonotypes between healthy human individuals. Whole-study results and caveats: The study found lower generation probabilities in non-shared clonotypes than in those shared by all four donors. Researchers sampled blood only, noting tissue repertoires likely differ.

For every subset, genomic DNA was evenly distributed across several immunoSEQ plates. Profiled with immunoSEQ multiplex PCR; TCRdb holds only in-frame clones, not every one. The sample includes some 660,000 clones, roughly 72% of them seen just once. The receptor's source is a woman aged 25-40 years in good health. Sample: memory CD4+ T cells sorted from blood. As for subset: CD45RA-negative fraction. V is TRBV19 and J is TRBJ2-2; TRBD1 matches 9 bases. This chain's CDR3 is CASSPPGQGFTGELFF. The DNA for the CDR3 is TGTGCCAGTAGTCCTCCGGGACAGGGTTTCACCGGGGAGCTGTTTTTT. Complete variable domain (other parts from reference TRBV19 and TRBJ2-2): DGGITQSPKYLFRKEGQNVTLSCEQNLNHDAMYWYRQDPGQGLRLIYYSQIVNDFQKGDIAEGYSVSREKKESFPLTVTSAQKNPTAFYLCASSPPGQGFTGELFFGEGSRLTVL.